This TCR beta chain came from a study of T cells in Graves' hyperthyroidism and ophthalmopathy. Broader study findings: Stable hyperthyroidism and ophthalmopathy were separated using 13 V-J signatures.

RNA transcripts served as the template for amplifying TCR beta CDR3 regions. Primed by the HTBI set, a first-round RT-PCR was run on the TCR CDR3. TCRdb reanalysed the multiplex PCR reads using MiXCR and keeps one entry per CDR3 protein. The data hold some 800,000 distinct CDR3 sequences, with around 39% observed a single time. This CDR3 has 17 amino acids. V dropped 6 bases and J dropped 5; count of bases not matched to a gene: 14. Germline V CDR1 and CDR2: LNHDA, SQIVND (reference sequence). About this clonotype itself: Its antigen is not identified.

V is TRBV19 and J is TRBJ1-5; TRBD1 matches 9 bases. The specimen sequenced was blood. This receptor was obtained from a young man with Graves' hyperthyroidism. CDR3: CASSTRNTGGRDQPQHF. In nucleotides, the CDR3 is TGTGCCAGTAGCACACGGAATACAGGGGGCAGGGATCAGCCCCAGCATTTT.